The TCR beta chain under discussion was sequenced for a study of CD8 T cells in ankylosing spondylitis (dated by TCRdb to about 2017). With regard to the full study: To find TCR variants linked to disease, the study profiled T cell receptor beta repertoires in ankylosing spondylitis patients and healthy donors. The whole study cohort included over a hundred healthy donors and around 24 ankylosing spondylitis patients. Peripheral blood was sampled, and synovial fluid was additionally collected from ankylosing spondylitis patients.

Notes on this clonotype: Its antigen remains undetermined. Base qualities were left out, and no much larger clone turns up one base away.

Results and caveats for the whole study, not just this receptor: In peripheral blood, the disease-linked clones were found at relatively low frequencies and had a CD8+ phenotype. Blood from ankylosing spondylitis patients appeared to be characterized by a TCR beta motif made up of under ten highly homologous amino acid variants. The disease-linked clones were reported to be significantly enriched in matched synovial fluid samples from ankylosing spondylitis patients. Some motif variants were previously reported in synovial fluid and blood of reactive arthritis patients, suggesting common disease-initiation mechanisms.

From its cysteine to its phenylalanine, the CDR3 spans 14 amino acids. The CDR3 DNA has 42 bases and is translated from base 1. From the germline V gene (reference sequence), CDR1 is DFQATT and CDR2 is SNEGSKA. At the junction V is shortened by 1 base and J by 0 bases, with 9 bases in between. The instrument was an Illumina HiSeq 2500. Quantitative 5'-RACE with molecular barcodes was used to prepare TCR beta libraries. Per the source publication's procedure: To identify disease-linked TCR variants, a new computational method was used, one built on a probabilistic model of VDJ rearrangement. The raw public reads went through TCRdb reprocessing: fastp at Q25, MiXCR clone calling, in-frame beta chains kept. Rows are combined by CDR3 protein, so each entry shows the most common genes and DNA. These V and J calls derive from TCRdb rather than the authors' analysis. The sample table holds 250,000 to 300,000 distinct CDR3 sequences, of which 18% were seen once. The ten largest account for over 25% of the sample.

The chain is encoded by TRBV20-1 joined to TRBJ1-1; no D gene is confidently identified. Input material: blood, either unsorted or a sorted T cell fraction (not recorded which). The TCR comes from a male donor with ankylosing spondylitis or in good health (not recorded which). This receptor carries the CDR3 CSARGEEVNTEAFF. The DNA is TGCAGTGCTAGAGGGGAGGAAGTGAACACTGAAGCTTTCTTT.